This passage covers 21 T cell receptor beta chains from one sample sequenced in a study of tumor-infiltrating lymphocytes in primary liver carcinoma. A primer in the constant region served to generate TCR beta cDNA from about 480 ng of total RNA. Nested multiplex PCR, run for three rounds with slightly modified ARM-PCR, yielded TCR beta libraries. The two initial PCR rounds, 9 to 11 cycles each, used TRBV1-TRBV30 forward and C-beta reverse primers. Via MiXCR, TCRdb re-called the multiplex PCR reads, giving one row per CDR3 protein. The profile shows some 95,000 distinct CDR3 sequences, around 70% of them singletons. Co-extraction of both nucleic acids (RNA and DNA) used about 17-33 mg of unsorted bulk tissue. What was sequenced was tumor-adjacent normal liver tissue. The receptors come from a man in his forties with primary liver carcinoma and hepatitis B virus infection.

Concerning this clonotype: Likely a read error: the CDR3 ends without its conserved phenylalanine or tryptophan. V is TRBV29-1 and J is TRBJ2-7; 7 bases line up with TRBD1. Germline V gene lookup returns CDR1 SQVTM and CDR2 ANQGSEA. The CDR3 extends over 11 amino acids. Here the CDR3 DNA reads TGTAGCGTTGAGGGGGCCAACGAGCAGTACATC. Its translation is CSVEGANEQYI.

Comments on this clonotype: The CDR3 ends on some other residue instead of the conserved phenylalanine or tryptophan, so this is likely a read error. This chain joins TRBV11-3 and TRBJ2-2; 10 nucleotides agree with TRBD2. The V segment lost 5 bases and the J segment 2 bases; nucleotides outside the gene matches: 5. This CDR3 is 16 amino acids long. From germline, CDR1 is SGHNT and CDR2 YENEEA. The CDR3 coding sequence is TGTGCCAGCAGCCCCACTAGCGGGACAAACACCGGGGAGCTGTTTTCT. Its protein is CASSPTSGTNTGELFS.

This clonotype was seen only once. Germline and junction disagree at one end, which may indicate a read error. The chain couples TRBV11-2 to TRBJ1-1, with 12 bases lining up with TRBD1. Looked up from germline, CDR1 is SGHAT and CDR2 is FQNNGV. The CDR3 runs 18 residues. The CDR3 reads CASSIDGDRGRRYTKAFF. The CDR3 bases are TGTGCCAGCAGCATAGATGGGGACAGGGGGCGCCGGTACACTAAAGCTTTCTTT.

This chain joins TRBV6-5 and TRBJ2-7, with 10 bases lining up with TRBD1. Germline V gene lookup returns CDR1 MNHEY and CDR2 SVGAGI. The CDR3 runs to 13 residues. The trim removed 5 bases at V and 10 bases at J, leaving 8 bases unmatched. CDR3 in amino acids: CASSGQGGYGQYF. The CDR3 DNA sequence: TGTGCCAGCAGTGGACAGGGGGGCTACGGACAGTACTTC.

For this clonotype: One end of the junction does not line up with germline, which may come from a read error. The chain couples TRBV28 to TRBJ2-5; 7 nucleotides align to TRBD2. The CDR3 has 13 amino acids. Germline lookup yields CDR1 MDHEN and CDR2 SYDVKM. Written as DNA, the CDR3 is TGTGTCAGCACCCCGGGACTACGGAAGACCCAGTACTTC. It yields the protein CVSTPGLRKTQYF.

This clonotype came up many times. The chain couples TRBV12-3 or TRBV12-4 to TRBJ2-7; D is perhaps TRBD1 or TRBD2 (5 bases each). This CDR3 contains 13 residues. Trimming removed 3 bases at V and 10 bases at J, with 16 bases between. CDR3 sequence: CASSFRGDPDQYF. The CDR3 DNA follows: TGTGCCAGCAGTTTTCGAGGGGATCCCGACCAGTACTTC.

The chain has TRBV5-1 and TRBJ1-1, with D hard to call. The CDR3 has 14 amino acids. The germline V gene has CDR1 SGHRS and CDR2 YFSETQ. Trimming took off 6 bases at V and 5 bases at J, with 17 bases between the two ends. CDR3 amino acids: CASTSGRSSTEAFF. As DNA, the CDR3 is TGCGCCAGCACCTCGGGGAGAAGCTCGACTGAAGCTTTCTTT. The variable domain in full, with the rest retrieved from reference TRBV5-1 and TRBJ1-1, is KAGVTQTPRYLIKTRGQQVTLSCSPISGHRSVSWYQQTPGQGLQFLFEYFSETQRNKGNFPGRFSGRQFSNSRSEMNVSTLELGDSALYLCASTSGRSSTEAFFGQGTRLTVV.

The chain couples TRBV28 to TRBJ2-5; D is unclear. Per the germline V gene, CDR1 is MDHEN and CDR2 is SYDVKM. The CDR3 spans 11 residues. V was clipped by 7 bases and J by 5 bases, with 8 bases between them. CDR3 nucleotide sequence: TGTGCCAGCAATTTCGATGAGACCCAGTACTTC. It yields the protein CASNFDETQYF.

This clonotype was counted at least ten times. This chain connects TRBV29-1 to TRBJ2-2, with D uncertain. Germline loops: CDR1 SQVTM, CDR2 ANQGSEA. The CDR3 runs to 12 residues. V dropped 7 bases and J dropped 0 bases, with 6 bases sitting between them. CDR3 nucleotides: TGCAGCGCGTCGGCGAACACCGGGGAGCTGTTTTTT. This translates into CSASANTGELFF.

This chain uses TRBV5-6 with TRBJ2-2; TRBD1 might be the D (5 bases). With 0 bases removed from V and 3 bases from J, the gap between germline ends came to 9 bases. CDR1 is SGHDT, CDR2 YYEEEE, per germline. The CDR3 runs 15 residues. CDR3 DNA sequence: TGTGCCAGCAGCTTGGTTGGCAGGGACACCGGGGAGCTGTTTTTT. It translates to CASSLVGRDTGELFF.

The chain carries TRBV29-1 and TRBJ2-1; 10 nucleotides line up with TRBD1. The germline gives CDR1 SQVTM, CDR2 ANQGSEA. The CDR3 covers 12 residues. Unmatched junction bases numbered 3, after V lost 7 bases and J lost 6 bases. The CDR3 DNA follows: TGCAGCGCCCGGACAGGGGGCAATGAGCAGTTCTTC. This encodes CSARTGGNEQFF.

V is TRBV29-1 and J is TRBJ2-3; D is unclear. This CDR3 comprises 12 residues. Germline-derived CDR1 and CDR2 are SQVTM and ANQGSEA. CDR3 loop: CSVLLVGDTQYF. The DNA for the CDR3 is TGCAGTGTACTTCTAGTCGGTGATACGCAGTATTTT.

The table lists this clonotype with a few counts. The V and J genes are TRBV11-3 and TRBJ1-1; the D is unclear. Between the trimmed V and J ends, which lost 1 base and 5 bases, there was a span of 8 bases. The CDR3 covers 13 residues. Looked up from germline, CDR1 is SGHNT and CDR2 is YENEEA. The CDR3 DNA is TGTGCCAGCAGCTTAGTAGCGAGTACTGAAGCTTTCTTT. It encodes CASSLVASTEAFF.

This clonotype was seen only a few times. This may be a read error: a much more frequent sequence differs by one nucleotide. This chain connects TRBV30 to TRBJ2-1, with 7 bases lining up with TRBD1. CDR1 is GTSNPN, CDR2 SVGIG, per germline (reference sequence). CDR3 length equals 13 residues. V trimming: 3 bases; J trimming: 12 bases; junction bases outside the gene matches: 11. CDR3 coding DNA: TGTGCCTGGAGAAGTCCCCTACCAGGGGGGCAGTTCTTC. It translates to CAWRSPLPGGQFF.

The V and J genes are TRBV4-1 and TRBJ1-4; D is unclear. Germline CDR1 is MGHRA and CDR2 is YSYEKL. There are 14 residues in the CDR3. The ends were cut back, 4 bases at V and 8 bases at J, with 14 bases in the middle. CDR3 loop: CASSPDPKGEKLFF. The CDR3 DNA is TGCGCCAGCAGCCCTGATCCGAAAGGAGAAAAACTGTTTTTT.

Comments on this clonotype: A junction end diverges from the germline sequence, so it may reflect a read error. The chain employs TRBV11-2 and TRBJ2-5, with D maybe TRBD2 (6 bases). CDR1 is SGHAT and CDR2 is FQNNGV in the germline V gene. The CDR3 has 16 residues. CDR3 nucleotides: TGCGCCAGCAGCTCTACCGGGAGAATGTACCAAGAGACCCAGTACTTC. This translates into CASSSTGRMYQETQYF.

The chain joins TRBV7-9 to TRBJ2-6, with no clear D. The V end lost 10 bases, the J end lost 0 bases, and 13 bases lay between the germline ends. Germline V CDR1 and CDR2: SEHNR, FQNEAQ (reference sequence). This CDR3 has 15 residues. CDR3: CANNTLGSGANVLTF. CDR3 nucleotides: TGTGCCAACAACACCTTGGGCTCTGGGGCCAACGTCCTGACTTTC.

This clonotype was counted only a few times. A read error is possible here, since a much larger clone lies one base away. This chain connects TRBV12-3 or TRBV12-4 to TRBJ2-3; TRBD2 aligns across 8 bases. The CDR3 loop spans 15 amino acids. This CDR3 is CTSSLSAGAEDTQYF. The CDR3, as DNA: TGTACCAGCAGTTTATCAGCGGGAGCGGAAGATACGCAGTATTTT.

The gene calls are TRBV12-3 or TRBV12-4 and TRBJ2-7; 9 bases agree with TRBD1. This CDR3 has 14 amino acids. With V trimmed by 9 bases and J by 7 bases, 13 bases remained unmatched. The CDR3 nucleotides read TGTGCCAGTGATCCCCGGACAGGGGCGGGGGAGCAGTACTTC. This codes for CASDPRTGAGEQYF.

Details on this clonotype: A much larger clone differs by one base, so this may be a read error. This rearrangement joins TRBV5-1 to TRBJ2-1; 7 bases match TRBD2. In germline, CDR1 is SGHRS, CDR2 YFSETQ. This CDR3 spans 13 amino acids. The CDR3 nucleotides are TGCGCCAGCAGCTGGCGGGAGAGCCATGAGCAGCTCTTC. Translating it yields CASSWRESHEQLF.

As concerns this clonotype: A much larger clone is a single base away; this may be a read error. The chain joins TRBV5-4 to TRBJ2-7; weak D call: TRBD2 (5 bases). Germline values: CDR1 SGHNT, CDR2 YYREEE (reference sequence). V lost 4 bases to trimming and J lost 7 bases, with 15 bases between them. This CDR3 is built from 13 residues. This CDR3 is CASSPQAVWEQYF. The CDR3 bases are TGTGCCAGCAGCCCCCAAGCGGTCTGGGAGCAGTACTTC.